The present TCR beta chain was sequenced within a study of cytomegalovirus exposure and HLA in healthy donors. Study-level background: A data release that came early held some 84 million unique TCRs from HLA-typed donors. In terms of ancestry, the Caucasian-associated cluster contained roughly 81% of the roughly 400 genotyped donors. Notes on the study in general: TCR beta V- and J-gene trimming was later associated with a missense DCLRE1C variant.

V shed 0 bases and J shed 7 bases, with 9 bases lying between them. The CDR3 is made up of 13 amino acids. Germline V gene sequence: CDR1 LNHNV, CDR2 YYDKDF (reference sequence). Of note for this clone: Its target is not known.

With 60 Vbeta and 13 Jbeta primers, the PCR was carried out. Using immunoSEQ multiplex PCR, the repertoire was profiled, and TCRdb retains in-frame clones only, with some absent. This repertoire includes approximately 150,000 clones. The clonotype was recovered from a male donor in good health and CMV-seronegative. Specimen: PBMCs. The V call is TRBV15, the J call TRBJ1-2; D is ambiguous. CDR3 sequence reads: CATSRDRVFGYTF. The CDR3 DNA sequence: TGTGCCACCAGCAGAGATCGGGTTTTTGGCTACACCTTC.